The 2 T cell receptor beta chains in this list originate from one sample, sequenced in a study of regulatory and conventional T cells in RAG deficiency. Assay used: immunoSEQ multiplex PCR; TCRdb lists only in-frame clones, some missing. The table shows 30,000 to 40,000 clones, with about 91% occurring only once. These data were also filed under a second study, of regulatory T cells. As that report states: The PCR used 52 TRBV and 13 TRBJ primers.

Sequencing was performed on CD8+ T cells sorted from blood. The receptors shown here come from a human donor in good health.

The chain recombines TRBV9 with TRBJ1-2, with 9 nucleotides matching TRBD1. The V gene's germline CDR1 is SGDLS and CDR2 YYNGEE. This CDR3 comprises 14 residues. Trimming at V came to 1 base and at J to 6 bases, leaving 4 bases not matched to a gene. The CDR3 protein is CASSVNRGLDGYTF. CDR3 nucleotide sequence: TGTGCCAGCAGCGTAAACAGGGGGCTAGATGGCTACACCTTC.

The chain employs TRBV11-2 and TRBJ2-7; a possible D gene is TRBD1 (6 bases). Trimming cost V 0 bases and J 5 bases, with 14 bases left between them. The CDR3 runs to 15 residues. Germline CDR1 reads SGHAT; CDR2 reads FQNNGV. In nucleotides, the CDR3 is TGTGCCAGCAGCTTAGACTATCGGACAGCCGACGAGCAGTACTTC. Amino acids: CASSLDYRTADEQYF.